This T cell receptor (beta chain) was sequenced for a study of T cells in Graves' hyperthyroidism and ophthalmopathy. As for this clonotype: Antigen: not known.

V lost 5 bases to trimming and J lost 3 bases, with 13 bases between them. This CDR3 contains 14 residues. Germline CDR1 reads SGHTA; CDR2 reads FQGTGA. Amplified TCR beta CDR3 regions derived from RNA transcripts. A first-round RT-PCR of the TCR CDR3 used the HTBI primer set. Using its own MiXCR run on the multiplex PCR reads, TCRdb lists one record per CDR3 protein. The table has about 320,000 distinct CDR3 sequences, approximately 17% seen once. Study results and limitations: It was a median roughly six months before onset that the model predicted ophthalmopathy.

The source material was blood. The chain couples TRBV7-3 to TRBJ1-2, with TRBD1 as a possible D gene (6 bases). The clonotype comes from a man younger than 45 with Graves' hyperthyroidism. DNA of the CDR3: TGTGCCAGCAGCAACCAGGGGCGCGACTATGGCTACACCTTC. As protein: CASSNQGRDYGYTF.